This T cell receptor beta chain came from a study of shared clonotypes between healthy human individuals. Whole-study context: The cohort had two women and a few men, ages 18 to 49.

General study points: Despite large depth, rarefaction showed incomplete sorted-subset sequencing.

Every subset's genomic DNA went evenly onto several immunoSEQ plates. The repertoire was sequenced with immunoSEQ multiplex PCR; TCRdb's copy has only in-frame clones and lacks some. The repertoire holds about 1.5 million clones, with 95% to 99% as singletons. As to this clone: Its target is unknown.

The sample consisted of naive CD4+ T cells sorted from blood. Subset reported: CD45RA+ positively selected. The receptor comes from a man under 40 in good health.

The DNA for the CDR3 is TGTGCCAGCAGCTTAGGCGGGACAGGGAGAAATGAGCAGTTCTTC. Its protein is CASSLGGTGRNEQFF. The chain is built from TRBV7-9 and TRBJ2-1, with TRBD1 identical over 9 bases. The CDR3 sequence is 15 residues long. V lost 1 base, J lost 7 bases, and 5 bases stayed unmatched. Looked up from germline, CDR1 is SEHNR and CDR2 is FQNEAQ (reference sequence).